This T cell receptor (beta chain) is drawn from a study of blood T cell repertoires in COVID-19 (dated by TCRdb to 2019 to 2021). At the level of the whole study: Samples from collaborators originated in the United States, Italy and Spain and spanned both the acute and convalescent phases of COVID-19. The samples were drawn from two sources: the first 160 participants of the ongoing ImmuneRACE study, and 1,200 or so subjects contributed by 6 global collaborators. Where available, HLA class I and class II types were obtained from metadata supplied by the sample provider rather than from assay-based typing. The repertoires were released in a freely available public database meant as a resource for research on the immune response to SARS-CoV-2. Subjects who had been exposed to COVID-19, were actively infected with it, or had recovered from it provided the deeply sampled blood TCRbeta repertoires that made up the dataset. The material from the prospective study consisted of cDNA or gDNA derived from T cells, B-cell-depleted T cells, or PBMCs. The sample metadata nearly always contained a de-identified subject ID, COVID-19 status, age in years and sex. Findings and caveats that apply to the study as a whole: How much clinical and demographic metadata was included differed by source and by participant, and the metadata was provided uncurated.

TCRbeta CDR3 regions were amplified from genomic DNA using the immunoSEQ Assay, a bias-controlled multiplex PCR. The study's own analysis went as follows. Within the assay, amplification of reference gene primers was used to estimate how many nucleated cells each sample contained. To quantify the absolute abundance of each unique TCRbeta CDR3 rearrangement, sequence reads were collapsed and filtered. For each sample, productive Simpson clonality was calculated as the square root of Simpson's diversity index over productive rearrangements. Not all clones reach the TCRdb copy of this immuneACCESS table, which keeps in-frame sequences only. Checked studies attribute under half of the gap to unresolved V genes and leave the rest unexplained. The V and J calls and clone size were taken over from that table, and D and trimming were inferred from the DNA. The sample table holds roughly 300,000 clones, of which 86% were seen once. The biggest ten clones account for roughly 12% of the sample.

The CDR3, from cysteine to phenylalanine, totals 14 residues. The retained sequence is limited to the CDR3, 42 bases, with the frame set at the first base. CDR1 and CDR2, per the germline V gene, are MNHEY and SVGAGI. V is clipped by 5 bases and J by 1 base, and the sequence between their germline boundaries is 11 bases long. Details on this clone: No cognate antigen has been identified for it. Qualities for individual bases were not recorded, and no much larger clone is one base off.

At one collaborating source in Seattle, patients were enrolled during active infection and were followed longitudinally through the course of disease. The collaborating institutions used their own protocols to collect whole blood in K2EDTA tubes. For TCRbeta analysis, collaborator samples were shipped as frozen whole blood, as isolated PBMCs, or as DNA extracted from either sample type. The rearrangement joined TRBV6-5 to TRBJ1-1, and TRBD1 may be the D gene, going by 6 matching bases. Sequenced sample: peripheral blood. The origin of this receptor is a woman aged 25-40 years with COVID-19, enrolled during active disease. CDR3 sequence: CASSPTDRNTEAFF. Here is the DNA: TGTGCCAGCAGTCCCACGGACAGGAACACTGAAGCTTTCTTT.